The clone carrying this TCR beta chain occurred a few times. The length of the CDR3 is 14 residues. Germline-derived CDR1 and CDR2 are KGHSH and LQKENI. The junction had 6 bases not matched to a gene; V was cut back by 6 bases and J by 2 bases. TCRdb processed the 5' RACE reads anew with MiXCR; each CDR3 protein has one entry. The sample lists around 400,000 distinct CDR3 sequences, 11% seen once, with roughly 18% in the top ten. The entry originates in a study of T cells after yellow fever vaccination. The chain couples TRBV18 to TRBJ1-1; TRBD1 matches at 7 bases. Specimen: PBMCs, collected on the day of the first yellow fever vaccination. The sequence was collected from a man younger than 30 who received the YFV17D yellow fever vaccine. The CDR3 protein is CASSQGTDNTEAFF. The CDR3 DNA follows: TGTGCCAGCTCCCAAGGGACAGACAACACTGAAGCTTTCTTT.